This T cell receptor beta chain was observed in a study of beta chain features in type 1 diabetes. J was trimmed by 2 bases and V by 4 bases; bases with no gene match: 8. The V gene's germline CDR1 is LNHDA and CDR2 SQIVND (reference sequence). This CDR3 comprises 16 residues. Reverse transcription of all isolated RNA meant that expressed TCRB transcripts were sequenced. Sequencing was performed with immunoSEQ multiplex PCR; in TCRdb, only in-frame clones are kept and a portion is missing. The top ten hold roughly 0.94% of the sample, which has about 290,000 clones, 7.5% to 9.5% seen once. This TCR was recovered from a woman aged 18 to 35 in good health. Sequenced: central memory CD4+ T cells from blood. The rearrangement uses TRBV19 and TRBJ1-2, with 9 bases aligning to TRBD1. CDR3 DNA sequence: TGTGCCAGTAGTACGACCTGGGACAGGGAAAACTATGGCTACACCTTC. This sequence encodes CASSTTWDRENYGYTF.